This record covers a single T cell receptor beta chain. The antigen this receptor binds is unknown. No base qualities exist here, and no much larger clone lies one base off it. Library construction relied on PCR. Data came from an Illumina HiSeq 2500. TCR libraries were prepared with molecular barcoding, using unique molecular identifiers to normalize TCRbeta repertoire quantification. TCRdb reworked the public reads: Q25 trimming with fastp, MiXCR clone assembly, productive beta chains retained. Duplicate CDR3 protein sequences are folded into a single record with the most common DNA and genes. Here the sample has approximately 210,000 distinct CDR3 sequences; roughly 15% occur a single time. The ten largest account for 43% of the sample. The treatment or condition label corresponds to: allogeneic hematopoietic cell transplantation with graft depleted of TCRalphabeta T cells and CD19 B cells. Transplant recipients were children who received TCRalphabeta/CD19-depleted allogeneic hematopoietic cell grafts.

The germline V gene specifies SGHVS as CDR1 and FQNEAQ as CDR2. The cysteine opens and the phenylalanine closes a CDR3 of 14 amino acids. The CDR3 DNA has 42 bases and is translated from base 1. From V the trimming removes 5 bases and from J it removes 3 bases, while the gene matches leave 6 bases of the junction unaccounted for. The data are from a study of T-cell reconstitution after alpha-beta-depleted transplantation in children listed by TCRdb under 2016. Broadly, across the study: T-cell immune reconstitution after TCRalphabeta/CD19-depleted allogeneic hematopoietic cell transplantation in children was quantitatively tracked in the study by means of TCR repertoire profiling. The full study reports these points: About two months after transplant, the apparently early recovery of alphabetaT-cell counts reportedly depended on just several hundred clones that had expanded rapidly and came from non-depleted graft cells. In some patients, the high TCRbeta diversity seen at day 60 was put down to recipient T cells and intrathymic progenitors that had survived conditioning. Over the following months the frequencies of hyperexpanded clones went down, and after one year T-cell counts and TCRbeta diversity were mostly credited to newly produced T cells.

This specimen was PBMCs, mostly from graft donor cells, taken 360 days after TCRalphabeta/CD19-depleted stem cell transplant. The rearranged segments are TRBV7-8 and TRBJ1-1, and 7 junctional nucleotides match TRBD1. The clonotype comes from a male patient between 2 and 10 years old who had a stem cell transplant for acute lymphoblastic leukemia, so the T cells may come from the graft donor. Here is the DNA: TGTGCCAGCAGCCCTGCAGGGGGGGACACTGAAGCTTTCTTT. It codes for CASSPAGGDTEAFF.